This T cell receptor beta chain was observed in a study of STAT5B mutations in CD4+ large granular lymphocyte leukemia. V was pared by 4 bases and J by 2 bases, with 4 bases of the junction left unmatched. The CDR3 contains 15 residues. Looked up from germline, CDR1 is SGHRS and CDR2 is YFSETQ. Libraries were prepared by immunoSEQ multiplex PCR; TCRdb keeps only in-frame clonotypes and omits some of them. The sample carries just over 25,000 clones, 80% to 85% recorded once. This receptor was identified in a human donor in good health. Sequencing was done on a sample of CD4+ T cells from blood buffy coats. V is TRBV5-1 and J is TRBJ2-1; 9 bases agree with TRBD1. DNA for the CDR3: TGCGCCAGCAGCCGGACAGGGGCAACCTACAATGAGCAGTTCTTC. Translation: CASSRTGATYNEQFF.